These 31 T cell receptor beta chains were all obtained from the same sample, sequenced in a study of cytomegalovirus exposure and HLA in healthy donors. A multiplex PCR was run with 60 Vbeta primers and 13 Jbeta primers. Sequencing was performed with immunoSEQ multiplex PCR; in TCRdb, only in-frame clones are kept and a portion is missing. Found here are about 94,000 clones, around four fifths of them singletons; the top ten hold more than 0.6%. Sequenced: PBMCs. Receptor source: a woman aged 55-75 years in good health and CMV-seronegative.

V is TRBV10-2 and J is TRBJ1-1, with 7 bases identical to TRBD1. After removal of 6 bases from V and 0 bases from J, the junction contained 7 bases not matched to a gene. CDR1 WSHSY and CDR2 SAAADI come from the germline V gene. The CDR3 sequence is 15 residues long. The CDR3 region is CASRWDRNMNTEAFF. CDR3 DNA: TGCGCCAGCAGATGGGACAGAAACATGAACACTGAAGCTTTCTTT.

The genes are TRBV25-1 and TRBJ2-2; 8 bases line up with TRBD1. This CDR3 is 16 amino acids long. Per germline, CDR1 MGHDK and CDR2 SYGVNS. V shed 5 bases and J 4 bases; nucleotides not matched to a gene: 9. CDR3 sequence: CASSPRDRSFTGELFF. The CDR3 bases are TGTGCCAGCAGTCCCCGGGACAGGAGTTTCACCGGGGAGCTGTTTTTT.

The rearrangement uses TRBV19 and TRBJ1-5; 7 bases map to TRBD1. The germline CDR1 and CDR2 sequences are LNHDA and SQIVND (reference sequence). V lost 5 bases and J lost 5; bases outside the gene matches: 9. The CDR3 is 15 amino acids. The CDR3 reads CASSLPGTVDQPQHF. The CDR3 coding sequence is TGTGCCAGTAGTCTACCAGGGACAGTTGATCAGCCCCAGCATTTT. Supplemented by reference TRBV19 and TRBJ1-5, the full variable domain reads DGGITQSPKYLFRKEGQNVTLSCEQNLNHDAMYWYRQDPGQGLRLIYYSQIVNDFQKGDIAEGYSVSREKKESFPLTVTSAQKNPTAFYLCASSLPGTVDQPQHFGDGTRLSIL.

This chain joins TRBV25-1 and TRBJ1-6; D is perhaps TRBD1 (5 bases). The V gene's germline CDR1 is MGHDK and CDR2 SYGVNS. The CDR3 extends over 16 amino acids. The V and J ends lost 4 bases and 0 bases respectively, with 10 bases between them. CDR3 in DNA: TGTGCCAGCAGTGGTGGGGCGAGCTCCTATAATTCACCCCTCCACTTT. Its protein is CASSGGASSYNSPLHF.

The CDR3 DNA sequence: TGTGCCAGTAGTCCATGGACAGGGAGAATCTACGAGCAGTACTTC. Amino acid sequence: CASSPWTGRIYEQYF. This rearrangement joins TRBV19 to TRBJ2-7; TRBD1 agrees at 8 bases. Trimming at V came to 5 bases and at J to 3 bases, leaving 9 bases not matched to a gene. CDR1 LNHDA and CDR2 SQIVND come from the germline V gene (reference sequence). CDR3 length: 15 amino acids. The whole variable domain, remainder taken from reference TRBV19 and TRBJ2-7, is DGGITQSPKYLFRKEGQNVTLSCEQNLNHDAMYWYRQDPGQGLRLIYYSQIVNDFQKGDIAEGYSVSREKKESFPLTVTSAQKNPTAFYLCASSPWTGRIYEQYFGPGTRLTVT.

The V gene is TRBV28, the J gene TRBJ1-2, with 7 bases aligning to TRBD1. The CDR3 spans 13 residues. Germline V CDR1 and CDR2: MDHEN, SYDVKM. Trimming took 6 bases from V and 14 from J; bases not matched to a gene: 15. CDR3 residues: CASSGPLDREWTF. DNA for the CDR3: TGTGCCAGCAGCGGGCCATTAGACAGGGAGTGGACCTTC.

This clone turned up a few times. The V and J genes are TRBV6-5 and TRBJ2-5; 9 bases agree with TRBD1. V gave up 0 bases and J gave up 3 bases; unmatched junction bases: 5. Germline loops: CDR1 MNHEY, CDR2 SVGAGI. The CDR3 totals 16 residues. For the CDR3, the DNA is TGTGCCAGCAGTTACTCGGTGACAGGGGGTAAAGAGACCCAGTACTTC. Residues: CASSYSVTGGKETQYF.

This clone was seen only a few times. V usage is TRBV6-5 and J usage is TRBJ1-5, with a possible D match to TRBD1 (5 bases). Per the germline V gene, CDR1 is MNHEY and CDR2 is SVGAGI. Trimming left V 0 bases short and J 3 bases short, with 9 bases between. The CDR3 has 15 amino acids. This chain's CDR3 is CASSYSWGPNQPQHF. CDR3 nucleotide sequence: TGTGCCAGCAGTTACTCGTGGGGCCCCAATCAGCCCCAGCATTTT.

This clone was seen a single time. This chain links TRBV12-5 with TRBJ2-5, with 14 nucleotides matching TRBD2. The CDR3 extends over 17 amino acids. Unmatched junction bases numbered 5, after V lost 0 bases and J lost 5 bases. Per germline, CDR1 LGHNT and CDR2 FRNRAP. In DNA, the CDR3 is TGTGCTAGTGGTTTGGTAGGGACTAGCGGGAGACTGGAGACCCAGTACTTC. Its protein is CASGLVGTSGRLETQYF.

The table lists this clone with a few counts. The V gene is TRBV27, the J gene TRBJ1-2, with 8 bases that match TRBD1. This CDR3 comprises 14 residues. CDR1 is MNHEY, CDR2 SMNVEV, per germline (reference sequence). V lost 6 bases, J lost 8 bases, and 11 bases stayed unmatched. This CDR3 reads CASSLWQGAGGYTF. CDR3 nucleotide sequence: TGTGCCAGCAGCTTGTGGCAGGGGGCCGGAGGCTACACCTTC.

This chain connects TRBV13 to TRBJ2-3; possible D gene TRBD1, 5 bases. The CDR3 sequence is 13 residues long. Trimming left V 3 bases short and J 3 bases short, with 7 bases between. The germline V gene encodes CDR1 PRHDT and CDR2 FYEKMQ (reference sequence). In nucleotides, the CDR3 is TGTGCCAGCAGCTTCAGGGATACAGATACGCAGTATTTT. It codes for CASSFRDTDTQYF. The entire variable domain, with the rest obtained from reference TRBV13 and TRBJ2-3, is as follows: AAGVIQSPRHLIKEKRETATLKCYPIPRHDTVYWYQQGPGQDPQFLISFYEKMQSDKGSIPDRFSAQQFSDYHSELNMSSLELGDSALYFCASSFRDTDTQYFGPGTRLTVL.

The CDR3 coding sequence is TGCAGCGTGGGACCGACAGGGACGAATGGAAACACCATATATTTT. Its translation: CSVGPTGTNGNTIYF. The rearrangement links TRBV29-1 to TRBJ1-3, with 7 bases matching TRBD1. This CDR3 is built from 15 residues. With 6 bases clipped from V and 3 bases from J, the junction kept 11 bases outside the gene matches. Germline V gene sequence: CDR1 SQVTM, CDR2 ANQGSEA.

The V call is TRBV6-5, the J call TRBJ2-7, with TRBD2 matching 8 bases. This CDR3 has 15 residues. V was clipped by 0 bases and J by 3 bases; unmatched bases: 4. The V gene's germline CDR1 is MNHEY and CDR2 SVGAGI. CDR3 residues: CASSYSRGGLYEQYF. The CDR3 coding sequence is TGTGCCAGCAGTTACTCCCGGGGGGGGCTCTACGAGCAGTACTTC.

The chain carries TRBV9 and TRBJ2-5; the match to TRBD2 covers 12 bases. The CDR3 is 15 amino acids. V lost 3 bases, J lost 5 bases, and 5 bases stayed unmatched. Germline V lookup: CDR1 SGDLS, CDR2 YYNGEE. CDR3 coding DNA: TGTGCCAGCAGCGCCACCGGGACTAGCGGGGAGACCCAGTACTTC. Amino acid sequence: CASSATGTSGETQYF. The complete variable domain, with remaining parts taken from reference TRBV9 and TRBJ2-5, reads DSGVTQTPKHLITATGQRVTLRCSPRSGDLSVYWYQQSLDQGLQFLIQYYNGEERAKGNILERFSAQQFPDLHSELNLSSLELGDSALYFCASSATGTSGETQYFGPGTRLLVL.

In DNA form, the CDR3 reads TGTGCCAGCAGCTTAGGTAGCGGGAGCTACGAGCAGTACTTC. Its protein is CASSLGSGSYEQYF. This rearrangement joins TRBV7-6 to TRBJ2-7; 9 nucleotides line up with TRBD2. The CDR3 is 14 amino acids. Germline V gene data show CDR1 as SGHVS and CDR2 as FNYEAQ. Trimming removed 1 base from V and 3 bases from J; junction bases left unmatched: 1.

The table lists this clone with a few counts. The chain combines TRBV13 with TRBJ1-2; D is perhaps TRBD1 (5 bases). CDR1 and CDR2 (germline): PRHDT, FYEKMQ (reference sequence). V gave up 6 bases and J gave up 4 bases, with 12 bases separating them. The CDR3 is made up of 13 amino acids. CDR3 nucleotide sequence: TGTGCCAGCAGGTACCAGGGCACCTATGGCTACACCTTC. Translation gives CASRYQGTYGYTF.

CDR3 sequence (DNA): TGTGCCAGCAGCATAGGTCCAGGCCTCAATGAGCAGTTCTTC. It yields the protein CASSIGPGLNEQFF. This chain joins TRBV7-2 and TRBJ2-1; D gene unclear. CDR3 size: 14 residues. Per germline, CDR1 SGHTA and CDR2 FQGNSA. V lost 5 bases, J lost 6 bases, and 14 bases lay in between. The complete variable domain, with remaining parts taken from reference TRBV7-2 and TRBJ2-1, reads GAGVSQSPSNKVTEKGKDVELRCDPISGHTALYWYRQSLGQGLEFLIYFQGNSAPDKSGLPSDRFSAERTGGSVSTLTIQRTQQEDSAVYLCASSIGPGLNEQFFGPGTRLTVL.

The chain recombines TRBV27 with TRBJ1-2, with 10 bases that match TRBD1. V gave up 4 bases and J gave up 5 bases; unmatched junction bases: 4. The CDR3 sequence is 14 residues long. In germline, CDR1 is MNHEY, CDR2 SMNVEV (reference sequence). The chain's CDR3 is CASSSDRGFYGYTF. The DNA of the CDR3 is TGTGCCAGCAGTTCGGACAGGGGGTTTTATGGCTACACCTTC.

The chain couples TRBV5-1 to TRBJ1-1; D unresolved. V gave up 4 bases and J gave up 1 base, with 20 bases separating them. CDR1 and CDR2 (germline): SGHRS, YFSETQ. This CDR3 is built from 17 residues. CDR3 sequence (DNA): TGCGCCAGCAGCCACAACAAAGGGAGAGGATGGAACACTGAAGCTTTCTTT. Protein: CASSHNKGRGWNTEAFF.

The CDR3 protein is CSVDLTASGEQYF. CDR3 in DNA: TGCAGCGTTGACTTGACAGCAAGTGGGGAGCAGTACTTC. V gene TRBV29-1 combines with J gene TRBJ2-7, with D maybe TRBD1 (5 bases). This CDR3 comprises 13 residues. Trimming removed 3 bases at V and 7 bases at J, with 16 bases between. Germline CDR1 is SQVTM and CDR2 is ANQGSEA.

This clone turned up a few times. This chain connects TRBV13 to TRBJ1-1, with D tentatively TRBD1 (6 bases). Per the germline V gene, CDR1 is PRHDT and CDR2 is FYEKMQ (reference sequence). The CDR3 runs to 13 residues. Trimming removed 6 bases from V and 3 bases from J, with 11 bases in between. CDR3 nucleotide sequence: TGTGCCAGCAGTCAGCACAGGGACACTGAAGCTTTCTTT. Encoded protein: CASSQHRDTEAFF.

The chain joins TRBV4-3 to TRBJ2-7; 10 bases agree with TRBD1. CDR1 and CDR2 (germline): LGHNA, YSLEER. Losses at the gene ends were 1 base for V and 8 bases for J; bases not matched to a gene: 8. The CDR3 is made up of 15 amino acids. The CDR3 here is CASSQGTGGRLQQYF. The DNA of the CDR3 is TGCGCCAGCAGCCAAGGGACAGGGGGACGCCTGCAGCAGTACTTC.

This clone appeared a few times. This chain joins TRBV5-6 and TRBJ1-1; D ambiguous. The ends were cut back, 5 bases at V and 0 bases at J, with 8 bases in the middle. This CDR3 region has 13 residues. The germline gives CDR1 SGHDT, CDR2 YYEEEE. CDR3 nucleotide sequence: TGTGCCAGCAGACTAAACATGAACACTGAAGCTTTCTTT. Translation gives CASRLNMNTEAFF.

V is TRBV9 and J is TRBJ2-1; TRBD2 agrees at 8 bases. Trimming cost V 2 bases and J 7 bases; bases outside gene matches: 5. The CDR3 is 14 residues long. Germline CDR1 reads SGDLS; CDR2 reads YYNGEE. The CDR3 DNA reads TGTGCCAGCAGCGTGGGTAGCGGGATAAATGAGCAGTTCTTC. It encodes CASSVGSGINEQFF.

J is TRBJ2-1 and V is TRBV19; TRBD1 agrees at 8 bases. Germline CDR1 and CDR2: LNHDA and SQIVND (reference sequence). Trimming removed 3 bases from V and 4 bases from J; junction bases left unmatched: 5. This CDR3 comprises 15 residues. CDR3 loop: CASSILDRAYNEQFF. The DNA of the CDR3 is TGTGCCAGTAGTATTCTGGACAGGGCTTACAATGAGCAGTTCTTC.

V is TRBV6-5 and J is TRBJ2-1; the D is unclear. This CDR3 is built from 14 residues. The V end lost 8 bases, the J end lost 3 bases, and 14 bases lay between the germline ends. Germline-derived CDR1 and CDR2 are MNHEY and SVGAGI. CDR3 amino acids: CASRDNLYYNEQFF. CDR3 coding DNA: TGTGCCAGCCGAGACAACCTTTACTACAATGAGCAGTTCTTC.

V and J are TRBV21-1 and TRBJ1-5. TRBV21-1 is described as a pseudogene. The CDR3 loop spans 16 amino acids. The CDR3 reads CASSKNGVNGNQPQHF. DNA of the CDR3: TGTGCCAGCAGCAAAAACGGGGTGAATGGCAATCAGCCCCAGCATTTT.

J is TRBJ2-5 and V is TRBV19; 8 nucleotides agree with TRBD2. The J call may be mistaken, given a closer DNA end match to TRBJ2-7. CDR1 is LNHDA and CDR2 is SQIVND in the germline V gene (reference sequence). CDR3 size: 14 residues. The CDR3 loop reads CASRDTSGIYEQYF. The CDR3 region has the DNA TGTGCCAGTAGGGATACTAGCGGAATCTACGAGCAGTACTTC.

The chain employs TRBV5-6 and TRBJ2-7, with 8 bases aligning to TRBD2. Germline CDR1 is SGHDT and CDR2 is YYEEEE. Trimming at V came to 1 base and at J to 7 bases, leaving 7 bases not matched to a gene. The CDR3 contains 14 residues. The CDR3 protein is CASSLRGGLGEQYF. CDR3 nucleotides: TGTGCCAGCAGCTTGCGGGGGGGCCTGGGGGAGCAGTACTTC.

The rearrangement uses TRBV5-1 and TRBJ2-1; perhaps TRBD1 as D (5 bases). V was pared by 7 bases and J by 6 bases, with 14 bases between. The CDR3 contains 13 residues. Germline CDR1 is SGHRS and CDR2 is YFSETQ. The CDR3 loop reads CASGAMGANEQFF. The CDR3 coding sequence is TGCGCCAGCGGGGCCATGGGTGCCAATGAGCAGTTCTTC.

This clone was seen just once. This rearrangement joins TRBV7-9 to TRBJ2-1; TRBD2 agrees at 7 bases. V lost 3 bases, J lost 6 bases, and 8 bases stayed unmatched. Germline CDR1 reads SEHNR; CDR2 reads FQNEAQ (reference sequence). The CDR3 extends over 15 amino acids. CDR3 DNA: TGTGCCAGCAGCTTGGGGAGCGGGATGGGCAATGAGCAGTTCTTC. Translated: CASSLGSGMGNEQFF.